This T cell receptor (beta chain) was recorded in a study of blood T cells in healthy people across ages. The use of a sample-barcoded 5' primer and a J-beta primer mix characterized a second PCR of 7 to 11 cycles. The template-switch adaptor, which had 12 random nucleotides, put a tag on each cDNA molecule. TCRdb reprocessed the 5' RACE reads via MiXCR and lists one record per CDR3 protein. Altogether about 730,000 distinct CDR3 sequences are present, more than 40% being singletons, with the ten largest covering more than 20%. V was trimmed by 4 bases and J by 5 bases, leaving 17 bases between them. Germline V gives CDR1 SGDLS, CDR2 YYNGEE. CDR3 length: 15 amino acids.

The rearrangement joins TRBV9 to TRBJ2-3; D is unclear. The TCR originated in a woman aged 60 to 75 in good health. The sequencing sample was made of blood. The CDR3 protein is CASSRGSSTGDTQYF. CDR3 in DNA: TGTGCCAGCAGCAGAGGTAGCAGCACGGGAGATACGCAGTATTTT.